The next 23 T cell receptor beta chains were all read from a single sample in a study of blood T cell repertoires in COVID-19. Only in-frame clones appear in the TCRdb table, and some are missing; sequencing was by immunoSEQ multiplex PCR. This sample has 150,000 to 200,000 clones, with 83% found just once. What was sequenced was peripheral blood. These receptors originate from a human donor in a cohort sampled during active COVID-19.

CDR3 protein: CASGLAGRRETQYF. The CDR3 nucleotides are TGTGCCAGCGGCCTAGCGGGGAGGAGAGAGACCCAGTACTTC. V usage is TRBV28 and J usage is TRBJ2-5; 9 bases match TRBD2. CDR3 length: 14 residues. Germline values: CDR1 MDHEN, CDR2 SYDVKM. The ends lost 8 bases at V and 4 bases at J; junction bases unmatched: 8.

The CDR3 protein is CASRPTGVYGYTF. The CDR3 nucleotides are TGTGCCAGCAGGCCGACAGGGGTCTATGGCTACACCTTC. The chain recombines TRBV27 with TRBJ1-2; TRBD1 matches 8 bases. CDR3 size: 13 residues. V was pared by 6 bases and J by 4 bases, with 4 bases of the junction left unmatched. The V gene's germline CDR1 is MNHEY and CDR2 SMNVEV (reference sequence).

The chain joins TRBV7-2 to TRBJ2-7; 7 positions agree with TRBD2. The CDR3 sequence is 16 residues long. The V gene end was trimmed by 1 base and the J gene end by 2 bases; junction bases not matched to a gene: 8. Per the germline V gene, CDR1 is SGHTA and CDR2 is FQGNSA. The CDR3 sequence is CASSLGWLAVTYEQYF. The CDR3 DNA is TGTGCCAGCAGCTTAGGATGGCTAGCGGTTACCTACGAGCAGTACTTC.

CDR3 nucleotide sequence: TGCGCCAGCAGCTTGGACAGAGGGAACTATGGCTACACCTTC. This translates into CASSLDRGNYGYTF. V and J are TRBV5-1 and TRBJ1-2; D gene ambiguous. Germline loops: CDR1 SGHRS, CDR2 YFSETQ. The CDR3 spans 14 residues. With 0 bases removed from V and 2 bases from J, the gap between germline ends came to 8 bases.

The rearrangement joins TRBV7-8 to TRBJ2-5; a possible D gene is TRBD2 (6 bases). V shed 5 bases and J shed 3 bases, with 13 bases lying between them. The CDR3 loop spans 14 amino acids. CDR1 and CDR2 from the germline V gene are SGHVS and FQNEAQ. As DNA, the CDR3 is TGTGCCAGCAGCGAAGGACTAATCAAAGAGACCCAGTACTTC. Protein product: CASSEGLIKETQYF.

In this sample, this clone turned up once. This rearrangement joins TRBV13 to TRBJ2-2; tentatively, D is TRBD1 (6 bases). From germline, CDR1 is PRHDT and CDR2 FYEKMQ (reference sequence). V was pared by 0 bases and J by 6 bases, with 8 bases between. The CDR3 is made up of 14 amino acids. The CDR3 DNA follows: TGTGCCAGCAGCTTAGGGTCAGGGGCCGGGGAGCTGTTTTTT. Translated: CASSLGSGAGELFF.

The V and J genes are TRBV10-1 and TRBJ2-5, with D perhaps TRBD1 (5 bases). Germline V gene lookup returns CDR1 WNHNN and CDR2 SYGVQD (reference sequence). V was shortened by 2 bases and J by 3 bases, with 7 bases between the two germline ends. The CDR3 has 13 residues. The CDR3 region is CASSEGREETQYF. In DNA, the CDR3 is TGCGCCAGCAGTGAGGGCAGGGAAGAGACCCAGTACTTC.

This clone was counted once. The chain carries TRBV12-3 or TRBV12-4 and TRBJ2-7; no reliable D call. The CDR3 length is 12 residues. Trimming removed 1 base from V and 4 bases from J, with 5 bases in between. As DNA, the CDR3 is TGTGCCAGCAGTTTAGGCAGATACGAGCAGTACTTC. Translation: CASSLGRYEQYF.

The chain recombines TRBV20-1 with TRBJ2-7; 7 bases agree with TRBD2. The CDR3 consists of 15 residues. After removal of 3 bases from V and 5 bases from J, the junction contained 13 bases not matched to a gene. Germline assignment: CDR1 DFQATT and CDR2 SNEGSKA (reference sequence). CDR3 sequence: CSASNWREISDEQYF. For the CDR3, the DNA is TGCAGTGCTAGTAATTGGCGGGAGATTAGCGACGAGCAGTACTTC.

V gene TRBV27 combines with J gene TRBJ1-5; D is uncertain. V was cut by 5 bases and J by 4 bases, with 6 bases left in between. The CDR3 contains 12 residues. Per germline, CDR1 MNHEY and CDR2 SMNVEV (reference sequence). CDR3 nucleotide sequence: TGTGCCAGCAGTCCCCCAAATCAGCCCCAGCATTTT. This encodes CASSPPNQPQHF.

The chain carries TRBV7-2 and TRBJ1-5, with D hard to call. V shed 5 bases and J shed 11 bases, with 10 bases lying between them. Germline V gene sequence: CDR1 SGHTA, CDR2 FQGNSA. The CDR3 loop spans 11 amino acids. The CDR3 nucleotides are TGTGCCAGCAGCCCCGGGGAGACCCAGCATTTT. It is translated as CASSPGETQHF.

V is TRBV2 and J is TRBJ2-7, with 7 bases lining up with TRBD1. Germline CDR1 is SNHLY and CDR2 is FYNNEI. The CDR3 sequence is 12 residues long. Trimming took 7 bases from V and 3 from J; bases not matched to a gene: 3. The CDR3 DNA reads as TGTGCCAGCAACCGGGACAGCTACGAGCAGTACTTC. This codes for CASNRDSYEQYF.

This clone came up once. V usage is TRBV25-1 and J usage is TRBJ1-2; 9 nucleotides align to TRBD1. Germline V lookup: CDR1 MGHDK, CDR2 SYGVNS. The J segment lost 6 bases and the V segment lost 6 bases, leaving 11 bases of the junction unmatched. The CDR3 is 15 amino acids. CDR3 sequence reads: CASSPRDRVTHGYTF. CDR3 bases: TGTGCCAGCAGCCCCCGGGACAGGGTGACCCATGGCTACACCTTC.

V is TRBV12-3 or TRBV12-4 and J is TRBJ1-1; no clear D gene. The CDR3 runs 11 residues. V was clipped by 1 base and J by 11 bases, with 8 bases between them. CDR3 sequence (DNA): TGTGCCAGCAGTTTAGGACAACAGGCTTTCTTT. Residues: CASSLGQQAFF.

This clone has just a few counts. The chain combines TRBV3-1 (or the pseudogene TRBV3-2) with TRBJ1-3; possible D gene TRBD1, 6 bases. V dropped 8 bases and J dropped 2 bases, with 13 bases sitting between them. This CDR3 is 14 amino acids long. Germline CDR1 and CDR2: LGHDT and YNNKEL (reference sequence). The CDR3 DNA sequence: TGTGCCAGCGCCGAAGGGGGAACTGGAAACACCATATATTTT. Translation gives CASAEGGTGNTIYF.

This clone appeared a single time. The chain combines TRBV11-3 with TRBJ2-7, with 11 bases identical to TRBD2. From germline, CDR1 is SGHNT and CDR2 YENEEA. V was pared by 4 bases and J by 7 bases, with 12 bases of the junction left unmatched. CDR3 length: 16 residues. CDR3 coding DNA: TGTGCCAGCAGCTCAACTAGCGGGAGTGGTCCTAGGGAGCAGTACTTC. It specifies CASSSTSGSGPREQYF.

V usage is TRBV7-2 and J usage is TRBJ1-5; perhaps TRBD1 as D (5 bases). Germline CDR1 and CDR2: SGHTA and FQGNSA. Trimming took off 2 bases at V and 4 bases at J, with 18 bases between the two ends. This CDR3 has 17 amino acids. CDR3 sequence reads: CASSLSRLGGRNQPQHF. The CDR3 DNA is TGTGCCAGCAGCTTATCACGTCTGGGGGGGAGGAATCAGCCCCAGCATTTT.

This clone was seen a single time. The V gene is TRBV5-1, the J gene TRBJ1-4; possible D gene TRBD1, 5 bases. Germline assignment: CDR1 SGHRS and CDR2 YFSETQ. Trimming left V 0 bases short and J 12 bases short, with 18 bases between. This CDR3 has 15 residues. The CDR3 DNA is TGCGCCAGCAGCTTGGTACGGCCCCCGCCGGGGGAACTGTTTTTT. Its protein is CASSLVRPPPGELFF.

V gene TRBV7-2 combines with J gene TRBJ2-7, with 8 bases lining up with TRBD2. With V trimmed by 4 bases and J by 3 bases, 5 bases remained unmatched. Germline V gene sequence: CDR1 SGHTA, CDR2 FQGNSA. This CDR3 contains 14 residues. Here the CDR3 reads CASSSGLGFYEQYF. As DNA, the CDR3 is TGTGCCAGCAGCTCGGGACTAGGATTCTACGAGCAGTACTTC. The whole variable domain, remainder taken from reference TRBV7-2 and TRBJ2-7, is GAGVSQSPSNKVTEKGKDVELRCDPISGHTALYWYRQSLGQGLEFLIYFQGNSAPDKSGLPSDRFSAERTGGSVSTLTIQRTQQEDSAVYLCASSSGLGFYEQYFGPGTRLTVT.

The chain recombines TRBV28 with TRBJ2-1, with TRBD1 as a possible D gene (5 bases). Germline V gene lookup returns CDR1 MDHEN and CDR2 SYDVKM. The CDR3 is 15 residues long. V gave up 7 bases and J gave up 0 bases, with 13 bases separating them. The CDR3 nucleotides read TGTGCCAGCACCGCCAGGGCAAGCTCCTACAATGAGCAGTTCTTC. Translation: CASTARASSYNEQFF.

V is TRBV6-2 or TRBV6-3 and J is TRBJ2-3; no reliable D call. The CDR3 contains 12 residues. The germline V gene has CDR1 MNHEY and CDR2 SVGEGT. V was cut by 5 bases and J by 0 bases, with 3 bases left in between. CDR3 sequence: CASSQSTDTQYF. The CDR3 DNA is TGTGCCAGCAGTCAGAGCACAGATACGCAGTATTTT.

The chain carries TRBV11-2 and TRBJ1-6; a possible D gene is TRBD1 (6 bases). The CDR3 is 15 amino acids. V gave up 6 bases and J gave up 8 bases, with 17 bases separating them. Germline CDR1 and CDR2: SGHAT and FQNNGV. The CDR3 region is CASRFGGDIYSPLHF. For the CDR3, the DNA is TGTGCCAGCAGGTTTGGGGGGGACATTTATTCACCCCTCCACTTT.

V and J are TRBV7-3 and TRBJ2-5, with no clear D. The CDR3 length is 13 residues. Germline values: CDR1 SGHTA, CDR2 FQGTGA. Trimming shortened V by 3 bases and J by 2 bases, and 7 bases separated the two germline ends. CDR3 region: CASSFSGQETQYF. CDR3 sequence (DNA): TGTGCCAGCAGCTTTTCAGGTCAAGAGACCCAGTACTTC.